Listed here are 19 T cell receptor beta chains from one sample, sequenced in a study of T cell responses to AZD1222 COVID-19 vaccine. TCRdb's copy holds only in-frame clones and misses some; the assay was immunoSEQ multiplex PCR. In the table there are more than 150,000 clones, 85% to 95% of which are singletons. Sequenced here: peripheral blood, sampled 28 days after the second AZD1222 dose. These receptors came from an adult who received the AZD1222 COVID-19 vaccine.

The chain joins TRBV18 to TRBJ2-5; 8 bases line up with TRBD2. V was clipped by 4 bases and J by 5 bases; unmatched bases: 12. Germline lookup yields CDR1 KGHSH and CDR2 LQKENI. The CDR3 sequence is 16 residues long. CDR3 coding DNA: TGTGCCAGCTCACAACTCGGGGGGGCCTCTGGGGAGACCCAGTACTTC. Its protein is CASSQLGGASGETQYF.

This clone was recorded only once. The chain couples TRBV4-1 to TRBJ2-5; D not certain. The CDR3 contains 14 residues. Per the germline V gene, CDR1 is MGHRA and CDR2 is YSYEKL. V lost 0 bases, J lost 0 bases, and 5 bases lay in between. The CDR3 loop is CASSQDPNQETQYF. The DNA for the CDR3 is TGCGCCAGCAGCCAAGACCCAAACCAAGAGACCCAGTACTTC.

The chain joins TRBV4-2 to TRBJ1-4; 11 bases are shared with TRBD1. V lost 4 bases, J lost 3 bases, and 7 bases stayed unmatched. The CDR3 loop spans 17 amino acids. Germline CDR1 reads LGHNA; CDR2 reads YNFKEQ. The CDR3 sequence: CASSPRTGGWANEKLFF. In DNA form, the CDR3 reads TGTGCCAGCAGCCCGCGGACAGGGGGCTGGGCTAATGAAAAACTGTTTTTT.

This sequence joins TRBV5-1 and TRBJ2-7, with 7 positions matching TRBD1. The trim removed 4 bases at V and 5 bases at J, leaving 9 bases unmatched. CDR1 is SGHRS and CDR2 is YFSETQ in the germline V gene. The CDR3 runs to 14 residues. The CDR3 protein is CASSPRGGVDEQYF. In DNA, the CDR3 is TGCGCCAGCAGCCCTAGAGGGGGCGTCGACGAGCAGTACTTC.

This chain links TRBV7-5 with TRBJ1-1. TRBV7-5 corresponds to a pseudogene. The CDR3 is 18 residues long. In DNA, the CDR3 is TGTGCCAGAAGCTTAGGGTCGGGGGATTTATTGATGAACACTGAAGCTTTCTTT. This gives the protein CARSLGSGDLLMNTEAFF.

The chain uses TRBV19 and TRBJ2-7, with D possibly being TRBD2 (6 bases). V was trimmed by 2 bases and J by 2 bases, leaving 10 bases between them. Looked up from germline, CDR1 is LNHDA and CDR2 is SQIVND (reference sequence). CDR3 length equals 14 residues. DNA of the CDR3: TGTGCCAGTAGTATACGGGAGCGAACCTACGAGCAGTACTTC. Protein sequence: CASSIRERTYEQYF.

The chain joins TRBV28 to TRBJ1-4; unclear D gene. The CDR3 is 17 residues long. Trimming stripped 5 bases from V and 0 bases from J, with 16 bases between. Germline V gene lookup returns CDR1 MDHEN and CDR2 SYDVKM. The CDR3 spells CASSHSSLGATNEKLFF. DNA for the CDR3: TGTGCCAGCAGTCATTCCAGTCTGGGCGCAACTAATGAAAAACTGTTTTTT.

The chain is built from TRBV29-1 and TRBJ1-2; D uncertain. V gave up 2 bases and J gave up 9 bases, with 22 bases separating them. The germline gives CDR1 SQVTM, CDR2 ANQGSEA. This CDR3 comprises 15 residues. In DNA form, the CDR3 reads TGCAGCGTTGAACGCCCGGGCCCCCAGTGGAGAAGCTACACCTTC. Encoded protein: CSVERPGPQWRSYTF.

The CDR3 DNA sequence: TGTGCCAGCAGCTCCGCGGCGGGGGGCGGCGAGCAGTACTTC. Translation: CASSSAAGGGEQYF. The gene calls are TRBV5-8 and TRBJ2-7, with TRBD2 matching over 8 bases. Germline assignment: CDR1 SGHTS and CDR2 YDEGEE. V dropped 3 bases and J dropped 6; count of bases not matched to a gene: 8. The CDR3 has 14 residues. Full variable domain (remainder filled in from reference TRBV5-8 and TRBJ2-7): EAGVTQSPTHLIKTRGQQATLRCSPISGHTSVYWYQQALGLGLQFLLWYDEGEERNRGNFPPRFSGRQFPNYSSELNVNALELEDSALYLCASSSAAGGGEQYFGPGTRLTVT.

The CDR3 reads CASQQAGGLYEQYF. The CDR3 DNA reads TGTGCCAGCCAACAAGCGGGAGGGCTCTACGAGCAGTACTTC. V gene TRBV6-5 combines with J gene TRBJ2-7, with 10 bases fitting TRBD2. The ends lost 8 bases at V and 3 bases at J; junction bases unmatched: 7. The CDR3 is 14 amino acids. The germline V gene encodes CDR1 MNHEY and CDR2 SVGAGI.

The chain joins TRBV18 to TRBJ2-1, with D hard to call. CDR1 is KGHSH and CDR2 is LQKENI in the germline V gene. This CDR3 has 15 residues. Trimming pared 3 bases from V and 12 bases from J, leaving 21 bases between. CDR3 nucleotide sequence: TGTGCCAGCTCACCTTCTGGGCCGGACGGCCTTGGGCAGTTCTTC. Its protein product is CASSPSGPDGLGQFF.

In this sample, this clone turned up once. The chain employs TRBV11-2 and TRBJ2-3; possibly TRBD1 or TRBD2 for D (5 bases each). CDR3 size: 15 residues. The V gene's germline CDR1 is SGHAT and CDR2 FQNNGV. V was trimmed by 6 bases and J by 2 bases, leaving 15 bases between them. CDR3: CASRLWGRSTDTQYF. In nucleotides, the CDR3 is TGTGCCAGCAGGTTGTGGGGGAGATCCACAGATACGCAGTATTTT.

The V gene is TRBV5-5, the J gene TRBJ2-7, with a weak D call TRBD1 (5 bases). Deletions cut 0 bases from V and 0 bases from J, with 10 bases between. Germline lookup yields CDR1 SGHKS and CDR2 YYEKEE (reference sequence). This CDR3 region has 15 residues. The CDR3 nucleotides are TGTGCCAGCAGCTTGGACAGGACGAGCTCCTACGAGCAGTACTTC. Residues: CASSLDRTSSYEQYF.

This clone was detected only once. The chain couples TRBV14 to TRBJ2-3; no clear D gene. The CDR3 extends over 16 amino acids. The V end was cut by 4 bases, the J end by 1 base, with 15 bases between. CDR1 is SGHDN, CDR2 FVKESK, per germline. CDR3 residues: CASSPWAQTRTDTQYF. The CDR3 DNA is TGTGCCAGCAGCCCATGGGCCCAAACTCGCACAGATACGCAGTATTTT.

The genes are TRBV5-1 and TRBJ2-1; perhaps TRBD1 as D (6 bases). The germline V and J ends were trimmed by 0 bases and 14 bases, with 18 bases remaining between them. The CDR3 extends over 14 amino acids. Germline loops: CDR1 SGHRS, CDR2 YFSETQ. The CDR3 protein is CASSLGGDNTKEFF. In DNA, the CDR3 is TGCGCCAGCAGCTTGGGAGGGGACAACACCAAGGAGTTCTTC.

The V and J genes are TRBV6-5 and TRBJ1-4; 7 nucleotides line up with TRBD1. The junction had 6 bases not matched to a gene; V was cut back by 5 bases and J by 6 bases. This CDR3 has 14 residues. The germline CDR1 and CDR2 sequences are MNHEY and SVGAGI. In DNA form, the CDR3 reads TGTGCCAGCAGTCCAGGGGGGGGAGATGAAAAACTGTTTTTT. Translated, it gives CASSPGGGDEKLFF.

This chain links TRBV5-4 with TRBJ1-2, with D unclear. The CDR3 contains 12 residues. V was cut by 2 bases and J by 7 bases, with 9 bases left in between. CDR1 is SGHNT and CDR2 is YYREEE in the germline V gene (reference sequence). The CDR3 DNA follows: TGTGCCAGCAGCTTTTCCGTGGGTGGCTACACCTTC. It encodes CASSFSVGGYTF.

This clone has a handful of counts. This chain uses TRBV30 with TRBJ1-2; D is unclear. This CDR3 is built from 12 residues. With 3 bases removed from V and 4 bases from J, the gap between germline ends came to 9 bases. CDR1 GTSNPN and CDR2 SVGIG come from the germline V gene (reference sequence). In DNA, the CDR3 is TGTGCCTGGAGCCCCGACTCCTATGGCTACACCTTC. It translates to CAWSPDSYGYTF.

The chain couples TRBV21-1 to TRBJ2-5; the table's D gene call, TRBD2, was not cross checked with the DNA. TRBV21-1 is an annotated pseudogene. This CDR3 has 16 residues. The CDR3 is CASSKIGGGGQETQYF. The DNA of the CDR3 is TGTGCCAGCAGCAAAATCGGGGGAGGGGGCCAAGAGACCCAGTACTTC.